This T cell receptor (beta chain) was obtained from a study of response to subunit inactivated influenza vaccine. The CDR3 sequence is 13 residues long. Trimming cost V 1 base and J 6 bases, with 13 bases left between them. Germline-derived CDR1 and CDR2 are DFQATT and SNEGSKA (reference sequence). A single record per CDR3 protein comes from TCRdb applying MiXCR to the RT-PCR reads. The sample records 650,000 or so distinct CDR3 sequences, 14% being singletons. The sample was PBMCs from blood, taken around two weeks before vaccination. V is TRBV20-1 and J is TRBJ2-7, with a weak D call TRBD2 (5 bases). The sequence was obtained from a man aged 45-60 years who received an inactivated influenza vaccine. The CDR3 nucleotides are TGCAGTGCTAGAGGTCTAGCAAGGCTCGAGCAGTACTTC. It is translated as CSARGLARLEQYF.